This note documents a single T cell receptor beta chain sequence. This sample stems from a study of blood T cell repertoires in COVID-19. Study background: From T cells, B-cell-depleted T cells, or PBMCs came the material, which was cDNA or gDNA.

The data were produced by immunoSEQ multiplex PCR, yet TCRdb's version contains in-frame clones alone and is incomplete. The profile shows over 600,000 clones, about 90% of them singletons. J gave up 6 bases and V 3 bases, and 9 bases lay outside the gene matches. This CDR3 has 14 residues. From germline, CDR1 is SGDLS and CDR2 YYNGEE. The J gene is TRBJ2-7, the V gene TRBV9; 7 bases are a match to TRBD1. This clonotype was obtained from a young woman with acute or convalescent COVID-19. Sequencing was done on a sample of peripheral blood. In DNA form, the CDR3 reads TGTGCCAGCAGCGCCAATGACAGGGAATTCGAGCAGTACTTC. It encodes CASSANDREFEQYF.